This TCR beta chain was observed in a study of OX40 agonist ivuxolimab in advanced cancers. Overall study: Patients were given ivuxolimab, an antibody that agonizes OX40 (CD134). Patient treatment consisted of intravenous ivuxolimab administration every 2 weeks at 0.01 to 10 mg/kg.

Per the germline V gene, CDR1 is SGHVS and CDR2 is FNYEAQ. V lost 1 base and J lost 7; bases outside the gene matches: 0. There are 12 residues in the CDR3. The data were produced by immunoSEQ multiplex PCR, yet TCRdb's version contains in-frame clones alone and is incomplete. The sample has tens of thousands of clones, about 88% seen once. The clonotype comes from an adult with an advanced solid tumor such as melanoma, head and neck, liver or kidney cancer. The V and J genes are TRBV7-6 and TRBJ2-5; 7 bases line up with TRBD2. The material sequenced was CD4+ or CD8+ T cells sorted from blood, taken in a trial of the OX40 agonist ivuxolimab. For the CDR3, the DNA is TGTGCCAGCAGCTTAGGGACTAGGACCCAGTACTTC. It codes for CASSLGTRTQYF.